This T cell receptor (beta chain) was sequenced for a study of T cells in Graves' hyperthyroidism and ophthalmopathy. CDR1 is SQVTM and CDR2 is ANQGSEA in the germline V gene. Trimming removed 4 bases at V and 3 bases at J, with 12 bases between. The CDR3 has 13 residues. RNA transcripts yielded amplified TCR beta CDR3 regions. Carried out on the TCR CDR3, a first-round RT-PCR used the HTBI primer set. TCRdb used MiXCR to reprocess the multiplex PCR reads, holding one entry per CDR3 protein. The sample includes hundreds of thousands of distinct CDR3 sequences, 38% of them seen just once. This clonotype was detected many times. What it recognizes is unknown. Study-level points and caveats: Also found in blood were most expanded thyroid clonotypes above 0.001.

Graves' hyperthyroidism was deemed stable absent ophthalmopathy progression within 18 months. The V and J genes are TRBV29-1 and TRBJ1-2; a possible D gene is TRBD1 (5 bases). The clonotype was recovered from a man younger than 35 with Graves' hyperthyroidism. The sample taken for sequencing was blood. CDR3 sequence (DNA): TGCAGCGTTGCAGGGAGAGCCGACTATGGCTACACCTTC. This codes for CSVAGRADYGYTF.